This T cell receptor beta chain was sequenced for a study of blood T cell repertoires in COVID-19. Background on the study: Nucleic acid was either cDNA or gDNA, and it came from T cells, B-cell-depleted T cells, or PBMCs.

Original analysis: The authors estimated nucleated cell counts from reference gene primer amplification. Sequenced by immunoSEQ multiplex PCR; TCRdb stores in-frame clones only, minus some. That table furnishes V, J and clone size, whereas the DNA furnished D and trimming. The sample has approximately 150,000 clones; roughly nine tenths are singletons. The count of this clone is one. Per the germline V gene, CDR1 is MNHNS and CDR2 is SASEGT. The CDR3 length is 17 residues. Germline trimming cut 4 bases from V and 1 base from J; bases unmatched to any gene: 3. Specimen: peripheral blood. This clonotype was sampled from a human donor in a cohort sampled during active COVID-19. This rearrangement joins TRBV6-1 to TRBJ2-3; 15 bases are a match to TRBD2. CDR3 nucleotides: TGTGCCAGCAGTGGGACTAGCGGGGGGGCGGGCACAGATACGCAGTATTTT. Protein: CASSGTSGGAGTDTQYF.